The 23 T cell receptor beta chains in this list originate from one sample, sequenced in a study of shared clonotypes between healthy human individuals. Sequencing used immunoSEQ multiplex PCR; TCRdb keeps in-frame clones, though not all of them. The table lists about 2.3 million clones, roughly 90% of them singletons. Sequenced material: naive CD4+ T cells from PBMCs. Subset given: CD45RA+ positively selected. All receptors come from a man between 18 and 29 years old in good health. Some clones in this sample may be carry-over from other donors' samples.

This clone was picked up a small number of times. This chain connects TRBV29-1 to TRBJ1-2, with TRBD1 identical over 7 bases. Germline values: CDR1 SQVTM, CDR2 ANQGSEA. The CDR3 runs 13 residues. Trimming cost V 6 bases and J 2 bases; bases outside gene matches: 6. The CDR3 DNA follows: TGCAGCGTCCACGACAGGGCGAACTATGGCTACACCTTC. Translation: CSVHDRANYGYTF.

The chain recombines TRBV27 with TRBJ2-5; possibly TRBD1 for D (5 bases). The V end was cut by 9 bases, the J end by 0 bases, with 20 bases between. Germline values: CDR1 MNHEY, CDR2 SMNVEV (reference sequence). The CDR3 extends over 16 amino acids. The CDR3 here is CASLTLDSSHQETQYF. CDR3 nucleotide sequence: TGTGCCAGTCTGACCCTTGACAGTTCCCACCAAGAGACCCAGTACTTC.

This chain uses TRBV28 with TRBJ1-1, with D uncertain. The CDR3 consists of 11 residues. V shed 2 bases and J shed 13 bases, with 11 bases lying between them. Germline loops: CDR1 MDHEN, CDR2 SYDVKM. The CDR3 DNA follows: TGTGCCAGCAGTTTACGGGGATTTGATTTCTTT. It codes for CASSLRGFDFF.

The CDR3, as DNA: TGTGCCAGCAGCTTAGCCGAGGGAACTGAAGCTTTCTTT. It yields the protein CASSLAEGTEAFF. The rearrangement uses TRBV11-1 and TRBJ1-1; no definite D call. CDR3 length equals 13 residues. Per germline, CDR1 SGHAT and CDR2 FQDESV (reference sequence). Trimming pared 0 bases from V and 5 bases from J, leaving 7 bases between.

The rearrangement joins TRBV19 to TRBJ2-7; TRBD2 matches at 12 bases. V trimming: 5 bases; J trimming: 5 bases; junction bases outside the gene matches: 4. Germline assignment: CDR1 LNHDA and CDR2 SQIVND (reference sequence). The CDR3 length is 14 residues. CDR3 loop: CASSPWTSGDEQYF. The CDR3, as DNA: TGTGCCAGTAGTCCTTGGACTAGCGGGGACGAGCAGTACTTC. Filled out from reference TRBV19 and TRBJ2-7, the complete variable domain reads DGGITQSPKYLFRKEGQNVTLSCEQNLNHDAMYWYRQDPGQGLRLIYYSQIVNDFQKGDIAEGYSVSREKKESFPLTVTSAQKNPTAFYLCASSPWTSGDEQYFGPGTRLTVT.

The CDR3 DNA sequence: TGTGCCAGTAGTAATCGGGCGGGAGCGGGCAATGAGCAGTTCTTC. Translated: CASSNRAGAGNEQFF. This chain connects TRBV19 to TRBJ2-1, with 7 bases that match TRBD2. The length of the CDR3 is 15 residues. CDR1 is LNHDA, CDR2 SQIVND, per germline (reference sequence). Germline trimming cut 4 bases from V and 6 bases from J; bases unmatched to any gene: 9.

The V and J genes are TRBV5-1 and TRBJ2-5; D gene ambiguous. The ends were cut back, 2 bases at V and 2 bases at J, with 10 bases in the middle. CDR3 length: 14 residues. Germline values: CDR1 SGHRS, CDR2 YFSETQ. As DNA, the CDR3 is TGCGCCAGCAGCTTTTTAGGGAAGCAAGAGACCCAGTACTTC. It encodes CASSFLGKQETQYF.

V and J are TRBV19 and TRBJ1-1, with D possibly being TRBD1 (6 bases). The CDR3 is 14 amino acids. CDR1 and CDR2 from the germline V gene are LNHDA and SQIVND (reference sequence). V gave up 3 bases and J gave up 5 bases, with 13 bases separating them. CDR3 DNA sequence: TGTGCCAGTAGTATCAACAGGGATATGACTGAAGCTTTCTTT. Amino acid sequence: CASSINRDMTEAFF.

This rearrangement joins TRBV6-6 to TRBJ2-7, with unresolved D. The CDR3 consists of 12 residues. Germline CDR1 MNHNY, CDR2 SVGAGI (reference sequence). With 4 bases removed from V and 7 bases from J, the gap between germline ends came to 11 bases. The CDR3 is CASSSSMREQYF. The CDR3 DNA reads TGTGCCAGCAGTTCCTCTATGAGGGAGCAGTACTTC.

V gene TRBV7-2 combines with J gene TRBJ2-2; D is undetermined. Germline CDR1 reads SGHTA; CDR2 reads FQGNSA. The V gene lost 6 bases and the J gene lost 8 bases, with 10 bases spanning the gap. This CDR3 comprises 12 residues. The CDR3 is CASSSEGGELFF. The DNA of the CDR3 is TGTGCCAGCAGTTCCGAAGGGGGGGAGCTGTTTTTT.

The gene calls are TRBV5-6 and TRBJ2-1; TRBD2 agrees at 8 bases. Germline V gene sequence: CDR1 SGHDT, CDR2 YYEEEE. Trimming at V came to 5 bases and at J to 7 bases, leaving 8 bases not matched to a gene. The CDR3 is 14 amino acids. The CDR3 here is CASRTGTRGNEQFF. CDR3 nucleotides: TGTGCCAGCAGGACCGGGACTAGGGGGAATGAGCAGTTCTTC.

The DNA for the CDR3 is TGTGCCAGCAGCCCGGGACTCCCAGGCGTCGAGCAGTACTTC. This encodes CASSPGLPGVEQYF. The chain couples TRBV11-2 to TRBJ2-7; D perhaps matches TRBD2 (6 bases). The CDR3 runs 14 residues. Germline CDR1 reads SGHAT; CDR2 reads FQNNGV. V dropped 5 bases and J dropped 6 bases, with 17 bases sitting between them. Drawing the rest from reference TRBV11-2 and TRBJ2-7, the complete variable domain is EAGVAQSPRYKIIEKRQSVAFWCNPISGHATLYWYQQILGQGPKLLIQFQNNGVVDDSQLPKDRFSAERLKGVDSTLKIQPAKLEDSAVYLCASSPGLPGVEQYFGPGTRLTVT.

This sequence joins TRBV4-2 and TRBJ2-1; TRBD2 matches 10 bases. The germline V gene encodes CDR1 LGHNA and CDR2 YNFKEQ. V gave up 1 base and J gave up 6 bases; unmatched junction bases: 6. The CDR3 sequence is 16 residues long. CDR3 protein: CASSQVGAGGVNEQFF. The CDR3 region has the DNA TGTGCCAGCAGCCAAGTTGGAGCGGGAGGGGTCAATGAGCAGTTCTTC.

V is TRBV6-6 and J is TRBJ2-1; no clear D gene. Looked up from germline, CDR1 is MNHNY and CDR2 is SVGAGI (reference sequence). The germline V and J ends were trimmed by 2 bases and 6 bases, with 11 bases remaining between them. The CDR3 has 14 amino acids. In nucleotides, the CDR3 is TGTGCCAGCAGTTACGGGCGACTCGGCAATGAGCAGTTCTTC. Its protein is CASSYGRLGNEQFF.

J is TRBJ2-7 and V is TRBV6-5; no clear D gene. This CDR3 comprises 14 residues. V gave up 0 bases and J gave up 6 bases, with 12 bases separating them. The germline gives CDR1 MNHEY, CDR2 SVGAGI. CDR3 region: CASSYSTVTPEQYF. DNA for the CDR3: TGTGCCAGCAGTTACTCGACTGTGACACCCGAGCAGTACTTC.

This chain connects TRBV10-3 to TRBJ2-3; the match to TRBD2 covers 11 bases. Germline CDR1 reads ENHRY; CDR2 reads SYGVKD. V lost 6 bases, J lost 2 bases, and 7 bases stayed unmatched. The CDR3 consists of 16 residues. CDR3 residues: CAISPGTSGITDTQYF. In DNA form, the CDR3 reads TGTGCCATCAGCCCCGGGACTAGCGGCATCACAGATACGCAGTATTTT.

The chain is built from TRBV29-1 and TRBJ2-7, with D unresolved. The CDR3 spans 14 residues. The germline V and J ends were trimmed by 0 bases and 2 bases, with 11 bases remaining between them. Looked up from germline, CDR1 is SQVTM and CDR2 is ANQGSEA. DNA for the CDR3: TGCAGCGTTGAAGAAAGGGATGAGGCCTACGAGCAGTACTTC. It codes for CSVEERDEAYEQYF.

The chain links TRBV5-4 to TRBJ2-3; TRBD2 aligns across 7 bases. The CDR3 sequence is 16 residues long. Trimming at V came to 2 bases and at J to 4 bases, leaving 10 bases not matched to a gene. The germline V gene has CDR1 SGHNT and CDR2 YYREEE (reference sequence). CDR3 sequence: CASSFGLGEGSDTQYF. The CDR3 DNA reads TGTGCCAGCAGCTTCGGTTTAGGGGAGGGGTCAGATACGCAGTATTTT.

This chain joins TRBV18 and TRBJ1-1; 7 bases map to TRBD1. With 3 bases clipped from V and 6 bases from J, the junction kept 13 bases outside the gene matches. Germline V gives CDR1 KGHSH, CDR2 LQKENI. The CDR3 covers 16 residues. CDR3 DNA: TGTGCCAGCTCACCCATCCCCGGACAGGCTAGACCTGAAGCTTTCTTT. The encoded protein is CASSPIPGQARPEAFF.

J is TRBJ2-1 and V is TRBV6-1; D tentatively fits TRBD1 or TRBD2 (5 bases each). The CDR3 covers 14 residues. The V and J ends lost 1 base and 7 bases respectively, with 11 bases between them. Looked up from germline, CDR1 is MNHNS and CDR2 is SASEGT. The CDR3 is CASSEGGSRNEQFF. As DNA, the CDR3 is TGTGCCAGCAGTGAAGGGGGGAGTAGAAATGAGCAGTTCTTC.

A word on this clone: Other DNA sequences of this sample code for an identical CDR3. The chain links TRBV28 to TRBJ1-2; D not resolved. Germline values: CDR1 MDHEN, CDR2 SYDVKM. The CDR3 covers 13 residues. Trimming took 3 bases from V and 2 from J, leaving 7 bases between them. CDR3 in DNA: TGTGCCAGCAGTTTGGGCACAAACTATGGCTACACCTTC. As protein: CASSLGTNYGYTF.

The J gene is TRBJ1-2, the V gene TRBV2; D may be TRBD1 (5 bases). The CDR3 covers 13 residues. Germline CDR1 is SNHLY and CDR2 is FYNNEI. V shed 8 bases and J shed 4 bases, with 14 bases lying between them. CDR3 bases: TGTGCCAGCCTGGAGGGGCCGGGCTATGGCTACACCTTC. This codes for CASLEGPGYGYTF.

The chain couples TRBV6-5 to TRBJ2-7, with 7 bases matching TRBD2. The trim removed 2 bases at V and 5 bases at J, leaving 9 bases unmatched. This CDR3 has 15 residues. Germline V gene data show CDR1 as MNHEY and CDR2 as SVGAGI. CDR3 DNA sequence: TGTGCCAGCAGTTACCCTGGGAGGGGTTACCACGAGCAGTACTTC. Its translation is CASSYPGRGYHEQYF.